Described below is a single T cell receptor (beta chain) sequence and its context. This clonotype was seen at least ten times. The clone's antigen remains unknown. The record has no base qualities; no much larger clone is one base away. Exclusion was applied to patients with uncontrolled infections, other autoimmune diseases, pregnancy or lactation. Diagnoses were established on the basis of clinical symptoms, serum thyroxine and TRAb, thyroid ultrasound, and orbital computed tomography. Total RNA was extracted with Trizol reagent, and quality was checked on an Agilent 2100 Bioanalyzer. This sample is drawn from a study of T cells in Graves' hyperthyroidism and ophthalmopathy (dated by TCRdb to about 2019). Study-level background: To identify distinguishing TCR V-J signatures, a discovery cohort of some 100 patients was used, comprising roughly 45 with Graves' ophthalmopathy and around 60 with stable Graves' hyperthyroidism. The study also compared thyroid tissue and blood T-cell repertoires from about six Graves' hyperthyroidism patients. Prospective prediction of ophthalmopathy was tested in an independent validation cohort of approximately 18 hyperthyroidism patients and 17 patients who later progressed to ophthalmopathy. After blood sampling, hyperthyroidism patients were treated with methimazole at a starting dose of 30 mg daily, and ophthalmopathy patients were treated with high-dose intravenous methylprednisolone. The 95 to 100 discovery patients were randomly divided into training and test sets at a 7:3 ratio. The paper describes TCR Vbeta CDR3 sequencing of 135 peripheral blood samples, made up of fewer than 50 ophthalmopathy patients, roughly 75 hyperthyroidism patients and roughly 17 progressor patients.

General findings and caveats noted by the study authors: Sample size was not statistically predetermined, and blinding of investigators to group allocation was not performed. During validation, the model predicted progression to ophthalmopathy a median of approximately 7 months ahead of onset, with almost 71% sensitivity and under 85% specificity. Most expanded thyroid clonotypes (frequency above 0.001) were also detected in blood, suggesting blood repertoires may reflect thyroid immune responses. Ophthalmopathy was separated from stable hyperthyroidism by a 13 V-J signature model, with 85% to 90% sensitivity and about 81% specificity obtained in cross-validation and 80%/75% obtained in testing.

TCR beta CDR3 regions were amplified from RNA transcripts. A first-round RT-PCR of the TCR CDR3 used the HTBI primer set with the Qiagen OneStep RT-PCR kit. A second multiplex PCR round built the libraries, followed by size selection and purification. Libraries were sequenced paired-end with 100 bp reads on an Illumina HiSeq2000. The authors' pipeline ran thus. SOAPnuke was used to process the raw data, with reads discarded if the reads contained adapters or uncalled bases, had a mean Phred below 15, or lacked an exact constant-primer or identifier match. High-quality paired reads were merged with COPE v1.2.5, and unique nucleotide sequences were defined as clonotypes. MiTCR v1.1 was used to align clonotypes to the IMGT TRBV, TRBD and TRBJ reference segments. Only V-J combinations with frequency above 0.0001, covering about 99% of repertoires, were analysed. A TCS score was defined as the ratio between F50 (clonal expansion) and ExV (chaos), using BLOSUM62-based TCRdist between CDR3 peptides within each V-J. Welch's t-statistics and random forest reduced some 510 V-J features to 13, which were used in a naive Bayes classifier (R e1071). Thyroid-blood repertoire similarity was quantified with the Morisita-Horn index. Through fastp at Q25 and MiXCR, TCRdb rebuilt clones from the public reads, retaining in-frame beta chains. All rows with the same CDR3 protein become a single entry with the most common DNA and genes. These V and J calls rely on TCRdb rather than the paper's analysis. This sample lists 600,000 to 700,000 distinct CDR3 sequences; 45% were detected once. Less than 8.5% of the sample comes from the top ten.

From the cysteine through the phenylalanine, the CDR3 covers 12 amino acids. The DNA shown is the 36-base CDR3, in frame from base 1. Taken from the germline V gene (reference sequence), the CDR1 and CDR2 loops are SEHNR and FQNEAQ. Deletion took 10 bases off V and 4 bases off J, with a span of 13 bases between the germline ends. Material for sequencing was peripheral blood or thyroid tissue (not recorded which). Rearrangement joined TRBV7-9 to TRBJ1-1, with no confidently assigned D gene. This TCR was sampled from an adult man with Graves' disease, either hyperthyroidism or ophthalmopathy (not recorded which). DNA sequence: TGTGCCACCCGTTTGGGTTTCACTGAAGCTTTCTTT. The encoded protein is CATRLGFTEAFF.